This entry lists 30 T cell receptor beta chains sequenced from one sample in a study of shared clonotypes between healthy human individuals. Repertoires were generated with immunoSEQ multiplex PCR, while TCRdb's copy carries only in-frame clones and drops some. The data contain approximately 740,000 clones, around 93% of them singletons. Naive CD8 cells were CD45RO-negative, positively selected for CCR7, excluding terminally differentiated effector memory CD45RA+ cells. Sequencing input: naive CD8+ T cells sorted from blood. The receptors were sampled from a man aged 30-40 years in good health.

The genes are TRBV15 and TRBJ2-2, with unresolved D. This CDR3 has 17 residues. V was shortened by 0 bases and J by 6 bases, with 17 bases between the two germline ends. Looked up from germline, CDR1 is LNHNV and CDR2 is YYDKDF (reference sequence). The CDR3 DNA reads TGTGCCACCAGCAGAGATGTCTCGGCGGCCGAGGCCGGGGAGCTGTTTTTT. This translates into CATSRDVSAAEAGELFF.

Here the CDR3 DNA reads TGTGCCAGTAGTCCGGACTGGGGGACCTACGAGCAGTACTTC. Amino acid sequence: CASSPDWGTYEQYF. V is TRBV19 and J is TRBJ2-7; possibly TRBD1 or TRBD2 for D (5 bases each). Trimming took off 5 bases at V and 2 bases at J, with 13 bases between the two ends. This CDR3 contains 14 residues. CDR1 is LNHDA and CDR2 is SQIVND in the germline V gene (reference sequence).

The rearrangement uses TRBV2 and TRBJ2-2, with TRBD1 as a possible D gene (5 bases). V was trimmed by 6 bases and J by 6 bases, leaving 17 bases between them. This CDR3 is 15 amino acids long. CDR1 SNHLY and CDR2 FYNNEI come from the germline V gene. CDR3 amino acids: CASSRPDILPGELFF. The CDR3 nucleotides read TGTGCCAGCAGCAGACCGGACATCCTCCCCGGGGAGCTGTTTTTT.

This sequence joins TRBV29-1 and TRBJ2-5; 15 nucleotides match TRBD2. Germline V gives CDR1 SQVTM, CDR2 ANQGSEA. CDR3 length equals 14 residues. Trimming at V came to 7 bases and at J to 5 bases, leaving 5 bases not matched to a gene. The CDR3 sequence: CSAPGLAGGETQYF. The CDR3 bases are TGCAGCGCCCCGGGACTAGCGGGAGGTGAGACCCAGTACTTC.

The rearrangement links TRBV28 to TRBJ2-1; D might be TRBD2 (6 bases). Looked up from germline, CDR1 is MDHEN and CDR2 is SYDVKM. V lost 9 bases and J 8 bases, leaving 20 bases between the germline ends. CDR3 length: 14 residues. This CDR3 is CASVSRDRNDEQFF. CDR3 DNA: TGTGCCAGTGTTTCGCGGGATAGGAATGATGAGCAGTTCTTC.

The rearrangement links TRBV15 to TRBJ2-7; possibly TRBD1 or TRBD2 for D (5 bases each). The CDR3 runs 16 residues. CDR1 LNHNV and CDR2 YYDKDF come from the germline V gene (reference sequence). V lost 2 bases to trimming and J lost 3 bases, with 17 bases between them. The CDR3: CATSRRGPLGDYEQYF. The CDR3 coding sequence is TGTGCCACCAGCAGAAGGGGACCGCTAGGGGACTACGAGCAGTACTTC. Drawing the rest from reference TRBV15 and TRBJ2-7, the complete variable domain is DAMVIQNPRYQVTQFGKPVTLSCSQTLNHNVMYWYQQKSSQAPKLLFHYYDKDFNNEADTPDNFQSRRPNTSFCFLDIRSPGLGDTAMYLCATSRRGPLGDYEQYFGPGTRLTVT.

V and J are TRBV13 and TRBJ2-5; D may be TRBD1 (6 bases). The better agreement between TRBJ2-7 and the DNA end casts doubt on the J call. Germline-derived CDR1 and CDR2 are PRHDT and FYEKMQ (reference sequence). The CDR3 consists of 16 residues. DNA of the CDR3: TGTGCCAGCAGCTTAGGCCTAAGTAGGACAGACTACGAGCAGTACTTC. Protein product: CASSLGLSRTDYEQYF.

The chain has TRBV6-1 and TRBJ2-7, with D perhaps matching TRBD1 or TRBD2 (5 bases each). V lost 6 bases and J 8 bases, leaving 14 bases between the germline ends. CDR1 is MNHNS, CDR2 SASEGT, per germline. The CDR3 sequence is 12 residues long. The chain's CDR3 is CASSLDWDQQYF. The CDR3, as DNA: TGTGCCAGCAGCTTGGACTGGGACCAGCAGTACTTC.

The V call is TRBV28, the J call TRBJ1-1, with a weak D call TRBD1 (6 bases). The CDR3 sequence is 14 residues long. V shed 3 bases and J shed 5 bases, with 13 bases lying between them. From germline, CDR1 is MDHEN and CDR2 SYDVKM. This CDR3 is CASSFRRGGTEAFF. The CDR3 DNA sequence: TGTGCCAGCAGTTTTAGGAGGGGGGGAACTGAAGCTTTCTTT.

This clone appeared once. The rearrangement uses TRBV14 and TRBJ2-1; no firm D call. Germline V gives CDR1 SGHDN, CDR2 FVKESK. This CDR3 contains 13 residues. V gave up 4 bases and J gave up 6 bases, with 10 bases separating them. CDR3 region: CASSLFGFNEQFF. The CDR3 DNA is TGTGCCAGCAGCCTTTTCGGGTTCAATGAGCAGTTCTTC.

The chain recombines TRBV29-1 with TRBJ2-7, with a tentative D call TRBD1 (5 bases). The CDR3 is 13 residues long. V lost 2 bases and J lost 0, with 8 bases in between. Germline V gene data show CDR1 as SQVTM and CDR2 as ANQGSEA. The CDR3 sequence: CSVEQGSSYEQYF. In nucleotides, the CDR3 is TGCAGCGTTGAACAGGGAAGCTCCTACGAGCAGTACTTC.

This chain connects TRBV7-9 to TRBJ2-7, with 9 positions matching TRBD2. Germline assignment: CDR1 SEHNR and CDR2 FQNEAQ (reference sequence). V was pared by 1 base and J by 2 bases, with 6 bases of the junction left unmatched. CDR3 length equals 16 residues. The CDR3 loop is CASSLETGTSTYEQYF. The CDR3, as DNA: TGTGCCAGCAGCTTAGAAACCGGGACTAGCACCTACGAGCAGTACTTC.

With regard to this clone: Other DNA sequences in this sample translate to the same CDR3. The chain links TRBV2 to TRBJ2-7, with 7 positions matching TRBD1. Germline CDR1 reads SNHLY; CDR2 reads FYNNEI. The V gene end was trimmed by 4 bases and the J gene end by 4 bases; junction bases not matched to a gene: 4. The CDR3 length is 13 residues. The CDR3 here is CASSGTGGYEQYF. The DNA of the CDR3 is TGTGCCAGCAGTGGGACAGGCGGATACGAGCAGTACTTC. Combining the CDR3 with reference TRBV2 and TRBJ2-7 gives the whole variable domain EPEVTQTPSHQVTQMGQEVILRCVPISNHLYFYWYRQILGQKVEFLVSFYNNEISEKSEIFDDQFSVERPDGSNFTLKIRSTKLEDSAMYFCASSGTGGYEQYFGPGTRLTVT.

The chain is built from TRBV6-4 and TRBJ2-1; 12 nucleotides align to TRBD2. Germline V lookup: CDR1 MRHNA, CDR2 SNTAGT. V shed 3 bases, J shed 6 bases, and the junction held 6 bases outside the gene matches. The CDR3 totals 16 residues. The CDR3 DNA follows: TGTGCCAGCAGTGAGCGGGCGACTAGCGGGAGCAATGAGCAGTTCTTC. This translates into CASSERATSGSNEQFF.

The rearrangement uses TRBV5-6 and TRBJ1-5, with TRBD1 matching 7 bases. The length of the CDR3 is 14 residues. V shed 4 bases and J 6 bases; nucleotides not matched to a gene: 7. Per germline, CDR1 SGHDT and CDR2 YYEEEE. The CDR3 DNA sequence: TGTGCCAGCAGCAAGACAGGGCAGGGTCAGCCCCAGCATTTT. Translated: CASSKTGQGQPQHF.

The chain links TRBV9 to TRBJ2-1; TRBD2 agrees at 9 bases. CDR1 and CDR2 (germline): SGDLS, YYNGEE. J was trimmed by 8 bases and V by 3 bases; bases with no gene match: 12. CDR3 size: 16 residues. The DNA for the CDR3 is TGTGCCAGCAGCGGAGCAAGCGGGAGGTTTATCGATGAGCAGTTCTTC. Its protein product is CASSGASGRFIDEQFF.

Only a few counts were recorded for this clone. The sample carries other DNA sequences with the same CDR3. The chain combines TRBV7-9 with TRBJ2-1; D perhaps matches TRBD2 (5 bases). The germline V and J ends were trimmed by 5 bases and 6 bases, with 14 bases remaining between them. The germline V gene encodes CDR1 SEHNR and CDR2 FQNEAQ (reference sequence). The CDR3 length is 14 residues. This chain's CDR3 is CASSSPKSGNEQFF. CDR3 in DNA: TGTGCCAGCAGCAGCCCTAAGAGCGGCAATGAGCAGTTCTTC.

The sample holds one count of this clone. The rearrangement uses TRBV11-2 and TRBJ1-2; D call uncertain. The CDR3 has 12 amino acids. The germline V gene has CDR1 SGHAT and CDR2 FQNNGV. V lost 1 base and J lost 8, with 8 bases in between. CDR3 DNA sequence: TGTGCCAGCAGCTTAGTTGGAGGCGGCTACACCTTC. Protein sequence: CASSLVGGGYTF.

This chain links TRBV28 with TRBJ2-3; perhaps TRBD1 as D (6 bases). Germline CDR1 MDHEN, CDR2 SYDVKM. The CDR3 has 16 residues. The V end was cut by 3 bases, the J end by 4 bases, with 17 bases between. CDR3 DNA sequence: TGTGCCAGCAGTTTGCCCAGACAGGTGTTTTCAGATACGCAGTATTTT. This sequence encodes CASSLPRQVFSDTQYF.

The genes are TRBV7-9 and TRBJ2-1; the D gene is possibly TRBD2 (6 bases). The V end was cut by 3 bases, the J end by 10 bases, with 16 bases between. The length of the CDR3 is 14 residues. CDR1 is SEHNR, CDR2 FQNEAQ, per germline (reference sequence). The CDR3 reads CASSFELNRGEQFF. CDR3 DNA sequence: TGTGCCAGCAGCTTTGAGCTCAACCGGGGGGAGCAGTTCTTC.

The V call is TRBV7-9, the J call TRBJ2-7, with TRBD1 matching over 9 bases. The J segment lost 2 bases and the V segment lost 8 bases, leaving 7 bases of the junction unmatched. Germline loops: CDR1 SEHNR, CDR2 FQNEAQ (reference sequence). CDR3 length: 14 amino acids. The CDR3 bases are TGTGCCAGCGAACGGGGACAGGGCCCCTACGAGCAGTACTTC. Its translation is CASERGQGPYEQYF.

Here the CDR3 DNA reads TGTGCCAGCAGCACCGGGACAGGGCGCAACACCATATATTTT. It is translated as CASSTGTGRNTIYF. V gene TRBV7-2 combines with J gene TRBJ1-3; 9 bases are shared with TRBD1. The CDR3 has 14 amino acids. After removal of 5 bases from V and 7 bases from J, the junction contained 6 bases not matched to a gene. Germline CDR1 SGHTA, CDR2 FQGNSA. Variable domain in full (rest from reference TRBV7-2 and TRBJ1-3): GAGVSQSPSNKVTEKGKDVELRCDPISGHTALYWYRQSLGQGLEFLIYFQGNSAPDKSGLPSDRFSAERTGGSVSTLTIQRTQQEDSAVYLCASSTGTGRNTIYFGEGSWLTVV.

The V call is TRBV5-6, the J call TRBJ2-3, with 10 positions matching TRBD1. The CDR3 sequence is 15 residues long. Looked up from germline, CDR1 is SGHDT and CDR2 is YYEEEE. After removal of 0 bases from V and 4 bases from J, the junction contained 2 bases not matched to a gene. The CDR3 DNA follows: TGTGCCAGCAGCTTGGCGACAGGGGGCGCAGATACGCAGTATTTT. This encodes CASSLATGGADTQYF.

V gene TRBV27 combines with J gene TRBJ1-4; TRBD1 aligns across 11 bases. The CDR3 loop spans 16 amino acids. V lost 3 bases and J lost 8; bases outside the gene matches: 8. CDR1 and CDR2 (germline): MNHEY, SMNVEV (reference sequence). The CDR3 reads CASSLRTGGAGEKLFF. The DNA for the CDR3 is TGTGCCAGCAGTTTGAGGACAGGGGGCGCGGGAGAAAAACTGTTTTTT. The variable domain in full, with the rest retrieved from reference TRBV27 and TRBJ1-4, is EAQVTQNPRYLITVTGKKLTVTCSQNMNHEYMSWYRQDPGLGLRQIYYSMNVEVTDKGDVPEGYKVSRKEKRNFPLILESPSPNQTSLYFCASSLRTGGAGEKLFFGSGTQLSVL.

This chain links TRBV7-6 with TRBJ1-1, with 9 bases lining up with TRBD1. The J segment lost 3 bases and the V segment lost 1 base, leaving 9 bases of the junction unmatched. This CDR3 is 17 amino acids long. CDR1 and CDR2 (germline): SGHVS, FNYEAQ. CDR3 sequence (DNA): TGTGCCAGCAGCTTAGGGACAGGGGACCCCCTAGACACTGAAGCTTTCTTT. It specifies CASSLGTGDPLDTEAFF. Together with reference TRBV7-6 and TRBJ1-1, the CDR3 gives the full variable domain: GAGVSQSPRYKVTKRGQDVALRCDPISGHVSLYWYRQALGQGPEFLTYFNYEAQQDKSGLPNDRFSAERPEGSISTLTIQRTEQRDSAMYRCASSLGTGDPLDTEAFFGQGTRLTVV.

This chain joins TRBV10-3 and TRBJ2-7, with D unclear. Trimming stripped 0 bases from V and 7 bases from J, with 7 bases between. The CDR3 is made up of 12 amino acids. Germline-derived CDR1 and CDR2 are ENHRY and SYGVKD. CDR3 residues: CAISESEIEQYF. The CDR3 DNA is TGTGCCATCAGTGAGTCGGAAATTGAGCAGTACTTC.

A single count supports this clone. The chain employs TRBV4-3 and TRBJ2-2, with 10 bases fitting TRBD2. The CDR3 loop spans 16 amino acids. V dropped 0 bases and J dropped 3; count of bases not matched to a gene: 1. CDR1 and CDR2 from the germline V gene are LGHNA and YSLEER. The CDR3 is CASSQELAGYTGELFF. CDR3 nucleotide sequence: TGCGCCAGCAGCCAAGAACTAGCGGGATACACCGGGGAGCTGTTTTTT.

CDR3: CASTGAANQPQHF. The CDR3 DNA follows: TGTGCCAGTACAGGGGCGGCCAATCAGCCCCAGCATTTT. The chain joins TRBV27 to TRBJ1-5, with TRBD1 identical over 7 bases. The CDR3 extends over 13 amino acids. Germline CDR1 MNHEY, CDR2 SMNVEV (reference sequence). The V segment lost 9 bases and the J segment 3 bases; nucleotides outside the gene matches: 5.

The chain employs TRBV30 and TRBJ1-3; D unresolved. Deletions cut 2 bases from V and 4 bases from J, with 15 bases between. Germline V gives CDR1 GTSNPN, CDR2 SVGIG (reference sequence). CDR3 length: 15 amino acids. The CDR3, as DNA: TGTGCCTGGAGTCTCTCATCACTGCTAGGAAACACCATATATTTT. It codes for CAWSLSSLLGNTIYF.

V gene TRBV7-2 combines with J gene TRBJ2-7; no clear D. This CDR3 has 13 amino acids. V lost 3 bases and J 0 bases, leaving 6 bases between the germline ends. Germline-derived CDR1 and CDR2 are SGHTA and FQGNSA. This CDR3 is CASSFGVSYEQYF. The DNA for the CDR3 is TGTGCCAGCAGCTTTGGCGTCTCCTACGAGCAGTACTTC.